Below, one TCR beta chain is given with its context. Its antigen is not identified. This entry belongs to a study of PD-1 blockade in classical Hodgkin lymphoma. Produced via immunoSEQ multiplex PCR; TCRdb's table is partial and in-frame only. The top ten hold less than 4.5% of the sample, which has some 30,000 clones, over 60% seen once. Study outcomes and limitations: Complete responders showed a baseline diversity that resembled the diversity of newly diagnosed patients. Repertoire difference causes, possibly disease activity or prior therapy, remain undefined.

This sample's time point: cycle 4 day 1 (C4D1), after less than 7 weeks of nivolumab. All the patients suffered relapse after autologous stem cell transplantation, and brentuximab vedotin exposure differed. This clonotype was obtained from a human donor with classical Hodgkin lymphoma. The source was peripheral blood mononuclear cells (PBMCs), collected before the fourth cycle of nivolumab.

The CDR3 DNA sequence: TGTGCCAGCAGCCCCGGACAAGGGGAGACTGAAGCTTTCTTT. This encodes CASSPGQGETEAFF. The V gene is TRBV7-3, the J gene TRBJ1-1, with a tentative D call TRBD1 (5 bases). V was cut by 5 bases and J by 5 bases, with 15 bases left in between. The CDR3 is made up of 14 amino acids. Germline loops: CDR1 SGHTA, CDR2 FQGTGA.